These T cell receptor beta chains were read from a single sample in a study of cytomegalovirus exposure and HLA in healthy donors. The method was immunoSEQ multiplex PCR; TCRdb's version includes in-frame clones alone and lacks a portion of them. Of 120,000 or so clones detected, about three quarters appear once; the ten largest clones hold 3% to 4.5%. Material for sequencing was PBMCs. Receptors originate from a man aged 30-40 years in good health and CMV-seronegative. Both conserved end residues are part of each CDR3. Fields, in order: J gene, V gene, CDR3 protein.

j_gene: TRBJ1-1
v_gene: TRBV5-1
CDR3aa: CASSEQGLEAFF

j_gene: TRBJ2-7
v_gene: TRBV27
CDR3aa: CASSRAGSSYEQYF

j_gene: TRBJ2-7
v_gene: TRBV6-6
CDR3aa: CATGTGAYEQYF

j_gene: TRBJ1-6
v_gene: TRBV5-4
CDR3aa: CASKQGADVNSPLHF

j_gene: TRBJ1-1
v_gene: TRBV30
CDR3aa: CAWRASSNTEAFF

j_gene: TRBJ2-1
v_gene: TRBV4-3
CDR3aa: CASSQDGGGLYNEQFF

j_gene: TRBJ2-3
v_gene: TRBV9
CDR3aa: CASSVSPNPDTQYF

j_gene: TRBJ1-3
v_gene: TRBV7-9
CDR3aa: CASRGRDISGNTIYF

j_gene: TRBJ1-2
v_gene: TRBV27
CDR3aa: CASSYGGQPYGYTF

j_gene: TRBJ1-2
v_gene: TRBV6-4
CDR3aa: CASSDFGQRGYTF

j_gene: TRBJ2-3
v_gene: TRBV7-9
CDR3aa: CASSLLGGGGAVADTQYF

j_gene: TRBJ2-5
v_gene: TRBV5-6
CDR3aa: CASSPEGPQETQYF

j_gene: TRBJ2-5
v_gene: TRBV2
CDR3aa: CASTQTSLQETQYF

j_gene: TRBJ2-1
v_gene: TRBV29-1
CDR3aa: CSVGPTGMEQFF

j_gene: TRBJ2-2
v_gene: TRBV2
CDR3aa: CASTRLAGGISGELFF

j_gene: TRBJ1-2
v_gene: TRBV9
CDR3aa: CASSQTIWTGGVYGYTF

j_gene: TRBJ2-1
v_gene: TRBV5-1
CDR3aa: CASSLGPAGNNEQFF

j_gene: TRBJ2-2
v_gene: TRBV7-3
CDR3aa: CASSFLWAGAGELFF

j_gene: TRBJ2-2
v_gene: TRBV19
CDR3aa: CASSVTGGQNTGELFF